This TCR beta chain was identified during a study of regulatory T cells in long-lasting Graves disease. Per the germline V gene, CDR1 is MNHEY and CDR2 is SMNVEV (reference sequence). V was pared by 5 bases and J by 5 bases, with 16 bases between. The CDR3 runs to 15 residues. In building TCR beta libraries, iRepertoire HTBI primers were used together with Arm-PCR of CDR3 regions. TCRdb independently ran MiXCR on the multiplex PCR reads; one entry per CDR3 protein. The sample carries 400,000 to 450,000 distinct CDR3 sequences, about a quarter recorded once. Described time point: persistent/refractory GD, antithyroid drugs over 5 years with positive TRAb. PBMC RNA served as the TCR library source.

Sample: peripheral blood mononuclear cells (PBMCs), taken when the disease was refractory, from a patient treated with antithyroid drugs. The clonotype originates from a female donor with Graves disease. The chain carries TRBV27 and TRBJ1-5, with a possible D match to TRBD1 (5 bases). The CDR3 bases are TGTGCCAGCAGTCCGACAGCCGAGGGTCATCAGCCCCAGCATTTT. As protein: CASSPTAEGHQPQHF.